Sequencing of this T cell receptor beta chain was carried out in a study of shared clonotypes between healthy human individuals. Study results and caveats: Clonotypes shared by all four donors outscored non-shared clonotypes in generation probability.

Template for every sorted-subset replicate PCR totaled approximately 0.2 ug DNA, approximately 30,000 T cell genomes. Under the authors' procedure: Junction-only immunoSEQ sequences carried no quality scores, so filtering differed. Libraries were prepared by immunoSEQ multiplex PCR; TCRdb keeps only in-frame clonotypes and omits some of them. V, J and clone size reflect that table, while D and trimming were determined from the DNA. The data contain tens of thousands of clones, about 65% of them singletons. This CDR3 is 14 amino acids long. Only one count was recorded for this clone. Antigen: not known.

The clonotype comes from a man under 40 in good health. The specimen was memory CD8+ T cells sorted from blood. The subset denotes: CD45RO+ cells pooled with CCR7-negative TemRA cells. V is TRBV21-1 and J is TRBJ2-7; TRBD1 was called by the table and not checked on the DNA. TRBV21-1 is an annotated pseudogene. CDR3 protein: CASSNQVEDYEQYF. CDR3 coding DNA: TGTGCCAGCAGCAATCAGGTAGAAGACTACGAGCAGTACTTC.